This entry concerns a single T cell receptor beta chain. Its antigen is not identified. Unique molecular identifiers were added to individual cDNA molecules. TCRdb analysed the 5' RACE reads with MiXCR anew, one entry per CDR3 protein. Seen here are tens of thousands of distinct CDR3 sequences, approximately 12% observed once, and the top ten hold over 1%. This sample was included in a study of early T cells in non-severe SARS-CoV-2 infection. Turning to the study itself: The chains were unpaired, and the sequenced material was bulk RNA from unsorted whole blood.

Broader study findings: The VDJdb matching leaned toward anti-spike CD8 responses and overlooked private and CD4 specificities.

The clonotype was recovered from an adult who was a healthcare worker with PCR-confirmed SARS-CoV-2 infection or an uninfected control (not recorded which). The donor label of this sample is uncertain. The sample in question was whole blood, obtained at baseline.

Here the CDR3 DNA reads TGCGCCAGCGCGCTAAGCTGGAACACTGAAGCTTTCTTT. Its translation is CASALSWNTEAFF. V gene TRBV10-1 combines with J gene TRBJ1-1; no clear D. Germline lookup yields CDR1 WNHNN and CDR2 SYGVQD (reference sequence). CDR3 length: 13 residues. Trimming removed 8 bases at V and 1 base at J, with 11 bases between.